Presented here are 14 T cell receptor beta chains from one specimen sequenced in a study of somatic mutations in cytotoxic T cells in rheumatoid arthritis. TCRdb's table, derived via immunoSEQ multiplex PCR, lists solely in-frame clones and lacks some. The table has more than 8,000 clones, over 75% seen once; the top ten hold roughly 12%. Material: CD8+ T cells sorted from blood. These receptors were taken from an adult with rheumatoid arthritis.

The genes are TRBV6-5 and TRBJ1-2; D is undetermined. Trimming left V 2 bases short and J 5 bases short, with 18 bases between. Germline V gene lookup returns CDR1 MNHEY and CDR2 SVGAGI. The CDR3 has 16 amino acids. The CDR3 nucleotides read TGTGCCAGCAGTTACCGAGGCTCGGAGTATACGTATGGCTACACCTTC. Translation: CASSYRGSEYTYGYTF.

The chain couples TRBV5-1 to TRBJ1-1, with D tentatively TRBD1 (6 bases). Germline V lookup: CDR1 SGHRS, CDR2 YFSETQ. Trimming pared 4 bases from V and 3 bases from J, leaving 13 bases between. The CDR3 has 14 amino acids. CDR3 sequence (DNA): TGCGCCAGCAGCACCCAGGGGTGGTACACTGAAGCTTTCTTT. Encoded protein: CASSTQGWYTEAFF. The full variable domain, completed using reference TRBV5-1 and TRBJ1-1, is KAGVTQTPRYLIKTRGQQVTLSCSPISGHRSVSWYQQTPGQGLQFLFEYFSETQRNKGNFPGRFSGRQFSNSRSEMNVSTLELGDSALYLCASSTQGWYTEAFFGQGTRLTVV.

CDR3 region: CASGPTPRADTQYF. In nucleotides, the CDR3 is TGTGCTAGTGGGCCGACTCCTCGCGCAGATACGCAGTATTTT. The gene calls are TRBV12-5 and TRBJ2-3; D unclear. From germline, CDR1 is LGHNT and CDR2 FRNRAP. CDR3 length equals 14 residues. Trimming cost V 6 bases and J 4 bases, with 14 bases left between them.

The chain uses TRBV16 and TRBJ2-3, with 7 bases aligning to TRBD2. Germline V gives CDR1 KGHSY, CDR2 FQNENV. The CDR3 consists of 17 residues. Germline trimming cut 4 bases from V and 4 bases from J; bases unmatched to any gene: 14. CDR3 bases: TGTGCCAGCAGCCTATCACTAGCGAGATATAGCGCAGATACGCAGTATTTT. Encoded protein: CASSLSLARYSADTQYF.

The J gene is TRBJ2-5, the V gene TRBV7-8; 13 bases fit TRBD2. The J call may be wrong; the DNA end is better matched by TRBJ2-7. The CDR3 is made up of 14 amino acids. Per the germline V gene, CDR1 is SGHVS and CDR2 is FQNEAQ. The CDR3 bases are TGTGCCAGCAGCCCGACTAGCGGGGGGTTCGAGCAGTACTTC. Translated: CASSPTSGGFEQYF.

The J gene is TRBJ2-3, the V gene TRBV7-2; D unclear. The germline gives CDR1 SGHTA, CDR2 FQGNSA. CDR3 length equals 11 residues. Trimming shortened V by 3 bases and J by 4 bases, and 2 bases separated the two germline ends. The CDR3 region has the DNA TGTGCCAGCAGCTTTGCAGATACGCAGTATTTT. It yields the protein CASSFADTQYF.

The chain recombines TRBV29-1 with TRBJ2-7; a possible D gene is TRBD1 (5 bases). V was pared by 2 bases and J by 4 bases, with 12 bases between. This CDR3 comprises 13 residues. Per germline, CDR1 SQVTM and CDR2 ANQGSEA. The CDR3 nucleotides are TGCAGCGTTGAAAGGCAGGGTGGGTACGAGCAGTACTTC. Translating gives CSVERQGGYEQYF.

This clone showed up just a few times. V usage is TRBV5-1 and J usage is TRBJ1-5; D is unclear. The CDR3 totals 14 residues. Germline V lookup: CDR1 SGHRS, CDR2 YFSETQ. Trimming stripped 1 base from V and 5 bases from J, with 10 bases between. The chain's CDR3 is CASSLWGNDQPQHF. The CDR3 nucleotides read TGCGCCAGCAGCTTGTGGGGTAACGATCAGCCCCAGCATTTT.

The rearrangement links TRBV19 to TRBJ1-1, with D unclear. The CDR3 sequence is 17 residues long. V lost 3 bases and J lost 2, with 19 bases in between. Germline CDR1 LNHDA, CDR2 SQIVND (reference sequence). CDR3 residues: CASSIPPGRPPNTEAFF. CDR3 bases: TGTGCCAGTAGTATCCCCCCTGGCAGGCCACCCAACACTGAAGCTTTCTTT.

This clone was counted only a few times. V and J are TRBV4-2 and TRBJ2-2, with 10 bases that match TRBD2. The junction had 5 bases not matched to a gene; V was cut back by 5 bases and J by 2 bases. The CDR3 runs 16 residues. CDR1 LGHNA and CDR2 YNFKEQ come from the germline V gene. This CDR3 reads CASSAIAGGNTGELFF. CDR3 nucleotide sequence: TGTGCCAGCAGCGCCATAGCGGGGGGAAACACCGGGGAGCTGTTTTTT.

The chain links TRBV2 to TRBJ2-7; D unresolved. The germline V gene encodes CDR1 SNHLY and CDR2 FYNNEI. The CDR3 totals 15 residues. Trimming took off 5 bases at V and 6 bases at J, with 20 bases between the two ends. Written as DNA, the CDR3 is TGTGCCAGCAGTCAAGGGTCAATTGCCCCCGCCGAGCAGTACTTC. It encodes CASSQGSIAPAEQYF.

The chain is built from TRBV5-4 and TRBJ1-4, with TRBD1 matching over 9 bases. Germline CDR1 is SGHNT and CDR2 is YYREEE (reference sequence). With V trimmed by 3 bases and J by 2 bases, 5 bases remained unmatched. The CDR3 extends over 16 amino acids. Written as DNA, the CDR3 is TGTGCCAGCAGCTGGACAGGGGTTATGACTAATGAAAAACTGTTTTTT. It is translated as CASSWTGVMTNEKLFF.

This clone was found once. This chain connects TRBV7-9 to TRBJ2-1; 8 bases are shared with TRBD1. The CDR3 sequence is 17 residues long. The germline V gene encodes CDR1 SEHNR and CDR2 FQNEAQ (reference sequence). Trimming at V came to 5 bases and at J to 0 bases, leaving 9 bases not matched to a gene. The CDR3 loop is CASSPRTGPSSYNEQFF. CDR3 DNA: TGTGCCAGCAGCCCCAGGACAGGGCCGAGCTCCTACAATGAGCAGTTCTTC.

The table lists this clone with a few counts. The gene calls are TRBV27 and TRBJ2-7; 7 bases are a match to TRBD1. The CDR3 spans 13 residues. The germline gives CDR1 MNHEY, CDR2 SMNVEV (reference sequence). V gave up 6 bases and J gave up 6 bases; unmatched junction bases: 8. In DNA form, the CDR3 reads TGTGCCAGCAGCCCTCAGACAGGGTCCGAGCAGTACTTC. Translating gives CASSPQTGSEQYF.